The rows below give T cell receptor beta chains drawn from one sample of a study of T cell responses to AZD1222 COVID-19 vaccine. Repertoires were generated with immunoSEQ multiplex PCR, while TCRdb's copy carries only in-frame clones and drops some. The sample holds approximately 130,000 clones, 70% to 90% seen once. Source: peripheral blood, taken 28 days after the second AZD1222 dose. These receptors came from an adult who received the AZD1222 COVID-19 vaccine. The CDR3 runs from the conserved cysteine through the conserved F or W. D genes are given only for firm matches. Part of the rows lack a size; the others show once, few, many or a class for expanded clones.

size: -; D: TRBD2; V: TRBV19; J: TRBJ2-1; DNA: TGTGCCAGTAGTATCGGCGGGGGGGCTTACAATGAGCAGTTCTTC; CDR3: CASSIGGGAYNEQFF
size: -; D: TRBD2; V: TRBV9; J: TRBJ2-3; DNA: TGTGCCAGCAGCAGAGGGCAGCGGGGGGGCGGAGATACGCAGTATTTT; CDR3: CASSRGQRGGGDTQYF
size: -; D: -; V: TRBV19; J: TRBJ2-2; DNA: TGTGCCAGTACTCGTTTGGGGGGGCGATTCGGGGAGCTGTTTTTT; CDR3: CASTRLGGRFGELFF
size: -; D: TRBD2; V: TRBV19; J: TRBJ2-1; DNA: TGTGCCAGTAGTATAGCCACTAGCGGGTCCTACAATGAGCAGTTCTTC; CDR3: CASSIATSGSYNEQFF
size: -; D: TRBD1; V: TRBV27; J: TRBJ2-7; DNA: TGTGCCAGCAGTCTCCTCCCGACGCGTGGGACAGCTTTGTTGTACTTC; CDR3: CASSLLPTRGTALLYF
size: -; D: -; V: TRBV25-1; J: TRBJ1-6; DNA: TGTGCCAGCATGGAGTCGACAGATAATTCACCCCTCCACTTT; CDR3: CASMESTDNSPLHF
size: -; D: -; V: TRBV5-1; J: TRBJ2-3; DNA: TGCGCCAGCAGCTTGGCCGGTGGGGTTAGCACAGATACGCAGTATTTT; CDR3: CASSLAGGVSTDTQYF
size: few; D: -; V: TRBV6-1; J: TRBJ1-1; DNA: TGTGCCAGCAGTGAATGGATCGGACAGACTGAAGCTTTCTTT; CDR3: CASSEWIGQTEAFF
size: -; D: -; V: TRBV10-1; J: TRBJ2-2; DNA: TGCGCCAGCAGGGCGGACGGGGAGCTGTTTTTT; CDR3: CASRADGELFF
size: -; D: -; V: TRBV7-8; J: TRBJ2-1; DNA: TGTGCCAGCAGCCCCTGGAGGGGTGGGAATGAGCAGTTCTTC; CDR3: CASSPWRGGNEQFF
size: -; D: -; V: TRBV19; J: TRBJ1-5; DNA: TGTGCCAGTAGTATAGAGCAGAATAGCAATCAGCCCCAGCATTTT; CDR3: CASSIEQNSNQPQHF
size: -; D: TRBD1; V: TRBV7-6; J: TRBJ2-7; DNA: TGTGCCAGCAGCTCTCAACCGGGACAGACGACTACCTACGAGCAGTACTTC; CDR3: CASSSQPGQTTTYEQYF
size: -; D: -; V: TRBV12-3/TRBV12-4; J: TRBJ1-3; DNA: TGTGCCAGCAGCCGCGACCCGGGAAACACCATATATTTT; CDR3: CASSRDPGNTIYF
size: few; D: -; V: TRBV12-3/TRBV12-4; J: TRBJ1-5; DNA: TGTGCCAGCAGCGCAGGGGAGGGTCAGCCCCAGCATTTT; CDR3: CASSAGEGQPQHF
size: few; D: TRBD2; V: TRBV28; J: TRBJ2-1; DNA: TGTGCCAGCAGTTTGTCGATTGGACTAGCGGGAGTAGATAATGAGCAGTTCTTC; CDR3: CASSLSIGLAGVDNEQFF
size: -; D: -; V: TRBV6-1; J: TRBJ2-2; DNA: TGTGCCAGCAGTGGTCCCGGGACTCCGAGAACCGGGGAGCTGTTTTTT; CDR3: CASSGPGTPRTGELFF
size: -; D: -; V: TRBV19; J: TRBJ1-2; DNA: TGTGCCAGTAGTATAGGGACGCCGGCTGGCTACACCTTC; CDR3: CASSIGTPAGYTF
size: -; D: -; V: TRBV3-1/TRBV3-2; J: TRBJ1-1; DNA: TGTGCCAGCAGCTTACCTCCCCCGGGGGGGGGAGCTTTCTTT; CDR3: CASSLPPPGGGAFF
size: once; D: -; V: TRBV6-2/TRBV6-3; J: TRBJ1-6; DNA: TGTGCCAGCACCCCTTACGCGGGGGATTCACCCCTCCACTTT; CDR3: CASTPYAGDSPLHF
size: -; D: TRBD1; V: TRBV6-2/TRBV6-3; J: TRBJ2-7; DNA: TGTGCCAGCAGCACCACACGTCCCGGGACAGCCCAATACGAGCAGTACTTC; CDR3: CASSTTRPGTAQYEQYF
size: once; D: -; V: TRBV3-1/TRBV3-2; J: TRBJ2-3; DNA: TGTGCCACTCGGGATACGGAAGCTGGCACAGATACGCAGTATTTT; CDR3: CATRDTEAGTDTQYF
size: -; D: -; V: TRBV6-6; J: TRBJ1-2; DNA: TGTGCCAGCAGTGCCACCGGGGAGGAAATAAACTATGGCTACACCTTC; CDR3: CASSATGEEINYGYTF
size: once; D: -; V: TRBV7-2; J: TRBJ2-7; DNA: TGTGCCAGCAGCGCAGCCTACGAGCAGTACTTC; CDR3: CASSAAYEQYF
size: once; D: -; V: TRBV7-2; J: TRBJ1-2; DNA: TGTGCCAGCAGCTTTGGGGGGCGTTCCTATGGCTACACCTTC; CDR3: CASSFGGRSYGYTF
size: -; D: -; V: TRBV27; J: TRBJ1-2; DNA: TGTGCCAGCAGTCCCCCCGGAAAGAGCTATGGCTACACCTTC; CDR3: CASSPPGKSYGYTF
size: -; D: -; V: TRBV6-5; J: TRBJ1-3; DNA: TGTGCCAGCAGTTACTCTGAGAGGCAGGGAAACACCATATATTTT; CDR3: CASSYSERQGNTIYF
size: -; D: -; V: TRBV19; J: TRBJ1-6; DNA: TGTGCCAGTAGTATCAGGAAACAGGATTCACCCCTCCACTTT; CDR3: CASSIRKQDSPLHF
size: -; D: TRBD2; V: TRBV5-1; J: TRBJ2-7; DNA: TGCGCCAGCAGCTCTCTACCGGGACTATCTAGCTCCTACGAGCAGTACTTC; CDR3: CASSSLPGLSSSYEQYF
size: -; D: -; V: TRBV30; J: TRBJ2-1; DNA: TGTGCCTGGGGCGTGGGGATTAAGAATGAGCAGTTCTTC; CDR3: CAWGVGIKNEQFF
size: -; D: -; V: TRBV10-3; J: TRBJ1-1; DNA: TGTGCCATCAGTGATCGAGGGGACACTGAAGCTTTCTTT; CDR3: CAISDRGDTEAFF
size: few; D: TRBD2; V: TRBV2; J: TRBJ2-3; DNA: TGTGCCAGCTCGAGGGACTACACAGATACGCAGTATTTT; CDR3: CASSRDYTDTQYF